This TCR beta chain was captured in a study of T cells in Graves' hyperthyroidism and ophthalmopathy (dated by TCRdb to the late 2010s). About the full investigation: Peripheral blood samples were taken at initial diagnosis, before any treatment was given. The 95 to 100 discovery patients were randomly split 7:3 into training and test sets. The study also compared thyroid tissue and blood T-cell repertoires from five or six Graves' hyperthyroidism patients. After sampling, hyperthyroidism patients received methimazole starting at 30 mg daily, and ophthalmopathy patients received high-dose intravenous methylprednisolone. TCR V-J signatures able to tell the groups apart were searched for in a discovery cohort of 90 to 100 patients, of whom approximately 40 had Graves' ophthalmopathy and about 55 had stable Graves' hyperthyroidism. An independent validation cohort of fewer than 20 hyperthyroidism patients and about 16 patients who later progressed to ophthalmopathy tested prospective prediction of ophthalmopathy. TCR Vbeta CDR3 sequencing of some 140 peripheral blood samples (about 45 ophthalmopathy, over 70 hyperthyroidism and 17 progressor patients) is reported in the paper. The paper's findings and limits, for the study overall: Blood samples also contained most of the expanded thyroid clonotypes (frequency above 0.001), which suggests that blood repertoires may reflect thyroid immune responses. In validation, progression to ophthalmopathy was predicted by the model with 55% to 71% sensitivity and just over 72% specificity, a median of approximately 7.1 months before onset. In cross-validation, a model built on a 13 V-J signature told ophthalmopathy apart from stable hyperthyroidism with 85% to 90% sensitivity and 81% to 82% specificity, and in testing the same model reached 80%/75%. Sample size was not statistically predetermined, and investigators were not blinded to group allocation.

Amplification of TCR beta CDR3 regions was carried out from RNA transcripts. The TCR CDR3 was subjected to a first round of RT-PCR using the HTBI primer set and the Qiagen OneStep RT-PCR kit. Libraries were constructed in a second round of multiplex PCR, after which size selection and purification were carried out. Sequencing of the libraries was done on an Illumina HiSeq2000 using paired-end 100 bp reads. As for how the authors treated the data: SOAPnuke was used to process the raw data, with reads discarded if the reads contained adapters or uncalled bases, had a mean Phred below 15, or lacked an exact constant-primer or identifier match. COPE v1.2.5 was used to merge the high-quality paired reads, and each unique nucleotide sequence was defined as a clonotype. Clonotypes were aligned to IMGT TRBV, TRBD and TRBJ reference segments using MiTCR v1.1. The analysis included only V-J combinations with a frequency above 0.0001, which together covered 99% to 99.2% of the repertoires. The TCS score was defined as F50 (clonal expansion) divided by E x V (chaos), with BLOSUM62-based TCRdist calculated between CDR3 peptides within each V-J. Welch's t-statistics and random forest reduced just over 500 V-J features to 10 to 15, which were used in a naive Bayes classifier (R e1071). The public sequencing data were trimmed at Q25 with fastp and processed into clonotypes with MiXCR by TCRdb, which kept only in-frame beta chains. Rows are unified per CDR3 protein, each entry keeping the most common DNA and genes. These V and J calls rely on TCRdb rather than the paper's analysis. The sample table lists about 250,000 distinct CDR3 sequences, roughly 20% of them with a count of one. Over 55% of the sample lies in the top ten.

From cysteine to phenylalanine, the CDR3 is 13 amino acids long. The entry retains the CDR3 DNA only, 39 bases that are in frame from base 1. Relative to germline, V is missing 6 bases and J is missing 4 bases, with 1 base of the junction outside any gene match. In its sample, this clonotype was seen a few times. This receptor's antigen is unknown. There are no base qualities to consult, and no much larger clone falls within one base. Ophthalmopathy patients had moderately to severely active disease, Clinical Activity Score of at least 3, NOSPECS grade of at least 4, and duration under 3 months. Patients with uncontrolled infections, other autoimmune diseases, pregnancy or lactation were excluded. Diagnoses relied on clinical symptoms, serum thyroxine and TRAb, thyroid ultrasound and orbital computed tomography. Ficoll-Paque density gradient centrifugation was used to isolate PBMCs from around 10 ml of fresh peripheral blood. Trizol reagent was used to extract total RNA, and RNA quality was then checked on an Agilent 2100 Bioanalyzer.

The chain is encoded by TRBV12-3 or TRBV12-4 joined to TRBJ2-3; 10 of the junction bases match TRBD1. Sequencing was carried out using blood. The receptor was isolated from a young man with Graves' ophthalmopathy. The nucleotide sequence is TGTGCCAGCAGAGGACAGGGGGCAGATACGCAGTATTTT. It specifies CASRGQGADTQYF.